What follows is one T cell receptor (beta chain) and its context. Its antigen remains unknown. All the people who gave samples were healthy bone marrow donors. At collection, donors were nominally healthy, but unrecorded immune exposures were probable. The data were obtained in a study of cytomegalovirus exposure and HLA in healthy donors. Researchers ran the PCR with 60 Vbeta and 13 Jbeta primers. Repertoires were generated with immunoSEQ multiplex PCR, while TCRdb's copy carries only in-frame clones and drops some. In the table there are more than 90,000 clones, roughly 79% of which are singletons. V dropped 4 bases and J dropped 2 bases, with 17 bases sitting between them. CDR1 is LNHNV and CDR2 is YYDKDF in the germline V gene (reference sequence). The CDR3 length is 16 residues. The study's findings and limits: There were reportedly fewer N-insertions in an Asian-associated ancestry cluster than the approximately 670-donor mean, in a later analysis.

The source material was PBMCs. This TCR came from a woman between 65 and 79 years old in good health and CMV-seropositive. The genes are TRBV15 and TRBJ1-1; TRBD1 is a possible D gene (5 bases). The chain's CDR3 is CATSTGAGGGNTEAFF. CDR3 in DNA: TGTGCCACCAGCACGGGAGCGGGGGGAGGTAACACTGAAGCTTTCTTT. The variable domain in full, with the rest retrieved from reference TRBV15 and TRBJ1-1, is DAMVIQNPRYQVTQFGKPVTLSCSQTLNHNVMYWYQQKSSQAPKLLFHYYDKDFNNEADTPDNFQSRRPNTSFCFLDIRSPGLGDTAMYLCATSTGAGGGNTEAFFGQGTRLTVV.